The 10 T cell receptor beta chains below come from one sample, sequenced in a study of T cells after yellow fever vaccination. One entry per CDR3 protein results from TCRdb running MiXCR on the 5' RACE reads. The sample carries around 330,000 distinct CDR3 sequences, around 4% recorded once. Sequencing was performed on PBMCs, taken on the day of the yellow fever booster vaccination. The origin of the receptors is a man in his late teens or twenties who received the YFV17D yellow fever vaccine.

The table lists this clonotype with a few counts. The CDR3 DNA follows: TGTGCCAGCGGTACCACTTTTACAGGGGGCACTGAAGCTTTCTTT. It is translated as CASGTTFTGGTEAFF. This sequence joins TRBV12-3 or TRBV12-4 and TRBJ1-1; 8 bases match TRBD1. J was trimmed by 4 bases and V by 8 bases; bases with no gene match: 12. This CDR3 contains 15 residues.

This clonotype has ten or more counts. The CDR3 DNA is TGTGCCAGCAGCGAAAGTGTGGCGAACACTGAAGCTTTCTTT. It translates to CASSESVANTEAFF. V usage is TRBV14 and J usage is TRBJ1-1; no reliable D call. The CDR3 runs 14 residues. The V end was cut by 5 bases, the J end by 1 base, with 11 bases between. CDR1 and CDR2 (germline): SGHDN, FVKESK.

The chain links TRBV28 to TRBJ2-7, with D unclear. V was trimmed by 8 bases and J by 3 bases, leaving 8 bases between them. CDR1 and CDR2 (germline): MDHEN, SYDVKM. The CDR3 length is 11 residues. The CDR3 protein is CASGQRYEQYV. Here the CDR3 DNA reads TGTGCCAGCGGGCAGCGCTACGAGCAGTACGTC.

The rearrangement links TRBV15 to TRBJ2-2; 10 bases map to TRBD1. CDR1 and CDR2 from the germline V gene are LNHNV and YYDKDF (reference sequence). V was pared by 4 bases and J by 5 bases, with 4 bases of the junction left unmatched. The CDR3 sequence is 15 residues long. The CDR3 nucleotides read TGTGCCACCAGCACCGACAGGGGGCAGACCGGGGAGCTGTTTTTT. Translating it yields CATSTDRGQTGELFF.

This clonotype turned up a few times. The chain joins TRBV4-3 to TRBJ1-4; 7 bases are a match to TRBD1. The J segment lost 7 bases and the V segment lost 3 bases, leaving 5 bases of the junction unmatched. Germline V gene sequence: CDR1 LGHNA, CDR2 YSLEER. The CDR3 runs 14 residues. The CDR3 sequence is CASSQGGQSEKLFF. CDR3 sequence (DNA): TGCGCCAGCAGCCAGGGGGGACAGTCTGAAAAACTGTTTTTT.

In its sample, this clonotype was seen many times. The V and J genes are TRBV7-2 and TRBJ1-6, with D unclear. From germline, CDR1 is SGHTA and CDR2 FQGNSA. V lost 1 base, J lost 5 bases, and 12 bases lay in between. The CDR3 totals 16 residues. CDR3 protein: CASSLGRTLDNSPLHF. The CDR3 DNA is TGTGCCAGCAGCTTAGGCAGGACTCTAGATAATTCACCCCTCCACTTT.

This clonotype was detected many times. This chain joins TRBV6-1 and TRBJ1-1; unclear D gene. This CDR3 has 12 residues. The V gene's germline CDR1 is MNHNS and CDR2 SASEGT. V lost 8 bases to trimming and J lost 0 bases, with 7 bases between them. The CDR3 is CASSYMNTEAFF. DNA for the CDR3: TGTGCCAGCTCATACATGAACACTGAAGCTTTCTTT.

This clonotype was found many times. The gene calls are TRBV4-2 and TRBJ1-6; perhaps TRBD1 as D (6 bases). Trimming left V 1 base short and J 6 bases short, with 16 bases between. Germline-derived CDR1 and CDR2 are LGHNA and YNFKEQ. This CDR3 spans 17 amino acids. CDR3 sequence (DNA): TGTGCCAGCAGCCAAGCACCGGGCAGGGGCATTAATTCACCCCTCCACTTT. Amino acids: CASSQAPGRGINSPLHF.

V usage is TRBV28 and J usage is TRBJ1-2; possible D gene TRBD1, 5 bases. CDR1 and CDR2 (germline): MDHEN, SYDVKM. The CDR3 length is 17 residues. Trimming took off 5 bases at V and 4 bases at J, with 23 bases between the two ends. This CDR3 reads CASSPPGGTEFIYGYTF. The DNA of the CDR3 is TGTGCCAGCAGTCCCCCCGGGGGGACCGAATTCATCTATGGCTACACCTTC.

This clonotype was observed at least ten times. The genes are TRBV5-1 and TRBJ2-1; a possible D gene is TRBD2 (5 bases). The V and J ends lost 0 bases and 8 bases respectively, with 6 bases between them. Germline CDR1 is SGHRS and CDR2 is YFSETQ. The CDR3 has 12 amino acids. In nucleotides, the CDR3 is TGCGCCAGCAGCTTGGGGCGGGATGAGCAGTTCTTC. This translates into CASSLGRDEQFF.